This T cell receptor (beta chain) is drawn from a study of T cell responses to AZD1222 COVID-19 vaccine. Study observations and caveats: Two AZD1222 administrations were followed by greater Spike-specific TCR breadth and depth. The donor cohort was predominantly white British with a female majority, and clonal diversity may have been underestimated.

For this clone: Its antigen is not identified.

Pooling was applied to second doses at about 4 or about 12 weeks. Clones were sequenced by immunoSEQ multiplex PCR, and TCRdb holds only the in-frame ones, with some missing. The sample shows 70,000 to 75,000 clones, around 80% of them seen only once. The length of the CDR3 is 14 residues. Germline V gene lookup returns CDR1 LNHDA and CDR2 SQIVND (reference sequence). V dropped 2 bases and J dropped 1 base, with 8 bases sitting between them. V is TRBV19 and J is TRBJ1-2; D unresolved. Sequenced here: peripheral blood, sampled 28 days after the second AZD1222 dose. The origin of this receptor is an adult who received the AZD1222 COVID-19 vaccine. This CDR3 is CASSIPGVNYGYTF. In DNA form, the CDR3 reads TGTGCCAGTAGTATACCCGGAGTTAACTATGGCTACACCTTC. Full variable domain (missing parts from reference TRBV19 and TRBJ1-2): DGGITQSPKYLFRKEGQNVTLSCEQNLNHDAMYWYRQDPGQGLRLIYYSQIVNDFQKGDIAEGYSVSREKKESFPLTVTSAQKNPTAFYLCASSIPGVNYGYTFGSGTRLTVV.